The 5 T cell receptor beta chains reported below all come from one sample, sequenced in a study of CD8+ T cells in alopecia areata (dated by TCRdb to 2016 to 2018). Library method: the immunoSEQ multiplex PCR assay. RNA was extracted from all samples and reverse transcribed into cDNA, which served as template for TCR sequencing. Entries here come from immuneACCESS through TCRdb and include only in-frame sequences with V and J called. Some clones fail to appear in such tables; in the studies checked, an unresolved V gene covers under half of the shortfall, and the cause of the remainder is unknown. This sample was tabulated with some 110,000 clones, among which there are no singletons. Less than 20% of the sample comes from the top ten. The sequenced sample consisted of lesional skin. The receptors here all came from a C3H/HeJ mouse with alopecia areata. The MHC haplotype carried by mice of this strain is H2-k.

As for this clone: The genes and germline here are from mouse. The read stops 4 residues short of the end of the CDR3; the missing end is completed from the germline J gene. This chain connects TRBV13-1 to TRBJ2-2; 9 bases are shared with TRBD1. The V segment lost 0 bases and the J segment 4 bases; nucleotides outside the gene matches: 1. The CDR3 contains 15 residues. Germline CDR1 and CDR2: NSHNY and SYGAGN. The sequenced CDR3 bases are TGTGCCAGCAGTGATGGGGACAGGGTCACCGGG. This gives the protein CASSDGDRVTG. The CDR3 in full is CASSDGDRVTGQLYF.

This clone occurred a few times. Mouse gene names and germline throughout. Read data end 4 residues before the CDR3 end; the end is taken from the germline J gene. The chain joins TRBV12-2 to TRBJ2-7, with D possibly matching TRBD2 (6 bases). CDR1 is SGHLS, CDR2 HYDKME, per germline. V gave up 2 bases and J gave up 3 bases, with 7 bases separating them. The CDR3 loop spans 12 amino acids. The CDR3 is CASSRGLYEQYF. The DNA read from the CDR3 is TGTGCCAGCTCTCGGGGACTCTAT.

With respect to this clone: Gene names are mouse gene names. With the read ending 4 residues before the CDR3 end, the germline J gene is used to fill in that end. The chain joins TRBV13-3 to TRBJ1-1; D may be TRBD1 (5 bases). The CDR3 length is 13 residues. Germline V lookup: CDR1 NNHDY, CDR2 SYVADS. The V end lost 7 bases, the J end lost 2 bases, and 12 bases lay between the germline ends. CDR3 loop: CASADSLNTEVFF. CDR3 DNA (partial): TGTGCCAGCGCCGACAGCCTCAACACA.

On this clone itself: Genes and germline are mouse. The CDR3 extends 4 residues past the end of the read, so its final part is completed from the germline J gene. The identical CDR3 is also encoded by other nucleotide sequences in the sample. The chain employs TRBV19 and TRBJ2-4; D remains ambiguous. CDR3 length equals 12 residues. Germline CDR1 and CDR2: FNHDT and SITEND (reference sequence). CDR3 loop: CASSSQKNTLYF. The sequenced part of the CDR3 DNA is TGTGCCAGCAGTAGTCAAAAAAAC.

As concerns this clone: Gene labels here are mouse ones. The read terminates 4 residues before the CDR3 end, so the remaining end is supplied by the germline J gene. V is TRBV1 and J is TRBJ2-7; TRBD2 agrees at 10 bases. This CDR3 comprises 15 residues. The germline V gene has CDR1 NSQYPW and CDR2 LRSPGD (reference sequence). CDR3 amino acids: CTCSVELGGTHEQYF. The part of the CDR3 DNA that was read is TGCACCTGCAGTGTGGAACTGGGGGGGACTCAT.